The rows below give T cell receptor beta chains drawn from one sample of a study of memory CD4+ T cells and cytomegalovirus serostatus. Some clones are missing from TCRdb's copy, which holds only in-frame ones; the method was immunoSEQ multiplex PCR. Of 50,000 to 70,000 clones in the sample, 65% to 80% were seen once. The specimen was memory CD4+ T cells from blood. The receptors stem from an adult in good health and CMV-seronegative. Both conserved end residues are part of each CDR3. The order of the fields is J gene, clone size, D gene, V gene, CDR3 DNA, CDR3 protein. D genes are given only for firm matches. Not all rows give a size; the values are once, few, many and, for expanded clones, a class.

>TRBJ1-5|-|-|TRBV2
TGTGCCAGCAGTCGTCAGGGTGACAGCAATCAGCCCCAGCATTTT
CASSRQGDSNQPQHF
>TRBJ1-2|-|TRBD1|TRBV20-1
TGCAGTGCGGAGGACAGGGATGGCTACACCTTC
CSAEDRDGYTF
>TRBJ2-1|-|-|TRBV27
TGTGCCACCAAAAAAAAGCTAGAGTTTGATGAGCAGTTCTTC
CATKKKLEFDEQFF
>TRBJ2-7|-|TRBD1|TRBV19
TGTGCCAGTAGTATAATGGGACAGGGTGTCCACGAGCAGTACTTC
CASSIMGQGVHEQYF
>TRBJ2-1|once|TRBD2|TRBV6-5
TGTGCCACTTATAGCGGGAGGGCTGGCAATGAGCAGTTCTTC
CATYSGRAGNEQFF
>TRBJ2-3|once|-|TRBV5-1
TGCGCCAGCAGCTTGGGTGGGACCTCTGGCACAGATACGCAGTATTTT
CASSLGGTSGTDTQYF
>TRBJ2-2|-|-|TRBV2
TGTGCCAGCAAAGCGGGACAGACCATTACCGGGGAGCTGTTTTTT
CASKAGQTITGELFF
>TRBJ2-7|-|TRBD2|TRBV28
TGTGCCAGCAGTTTAGGTTGGGGCCAGGGAGGGGAGCAGTACTTC
CASSLGWGQGGEQYF
>TRBJ2-7|few|-|TRBV18
TGTGCCAGCTCACCACTGCGGGGACGGGACGGGAGCTCCTACGAGCAGTACTTC
CASSPLRGRDGSSYEQYF
>TRBJ2-7|-|-|TRBV5-4
TGTGCCAGCAGCTTGGCTGGGGGCGACGAGCAGTACTTC
CASSLAGGDEQYF
>TRBJ1-2|-|-|TRBV7-2
TGTGCCAGCAGCCCCAACGGACGGGGTGGCTACACCTTC
CASSPNGRGGYTF
>TRBJ1-4|-|-|TRBV29-1
TGCAGCGTTGTAGGGGGAACGGGACTGTTTTTT
CSVVGGTGLFF
>TRBJ2-1|-|-|TRBV29-1
TGCAGCGTTGGGAGTTCGTACAATGAGCAGTTCTTC
CSVGSSYNEQFF
>TRBJ1-2|-|-|TRBV30
TGTGCCTGGAACCCCGGTAACTATGGCTACACCTTC
CAWNPGNYGYTF
>TRBJ2-3|once|TRBD1|TRBV2
TGTGCCAGCAGTGCAGGGGGCCGTAGCACAGATACGCAGTATTTT
CASSAGGRSTDTQYF
>TRBJ1-3|-|-|TRBV6-1
TGTGCCAGCAGTGAAAACACGGTTGGCACCATATATTTT
CASSENTVGTIYF
>TRBJ2-5|-|-|TRBV13
TGTGCCAGCAGCCCCCGGCCCCAAGAGACCCAGTACTTC
CASSPRPQETQYF
>TRBJ2-3|-|-|TRBV19
TGTGCCAGTAGCCCCAACACAGATACGCAGTATTTT
CASSPNTDTQYF
>TRBJ2-6|-|TRBD1|TRBV11-2
TGTGCCAGCAGCTTTTGGCAGGGGGCTTCTGGGGCCAACGTCCTGACTTTC
CASSFWQGASGANVLTF
>TRBJ2-5|once|TRBD2|TRBV28
TGTGCCAGCAGTTTATCTAGCGGAACGCATTCGGGGACCCAGTACTTC
CASSLSSGTHSGTQYF
>TRBJ2-3|-|TRBD2|TRBV7-6
TGTGCCAGCAGCACACTAGCGGGGGGTCGGTATACGCAGTATTTT
CASSTLAGGRYTQYF
>TRBJ1-2|once|-|TRBV14
TGTGCCAGCACCCCGAGAGGGATCGACTATGGCTACACCTTC
CASTPRGIDYGYTF
>TRBJ1-2|-|TRBD1|TRBV5-1
TGCGCCAGCAGCTTGACAGGGGACTTCTATGGCTACACCTTC
CASSLTGDFYGYTF
>TRBJ2-1|-|TRBD2|TRBV7-2
TGTGCCAGCAGCCCACGGACTAGCGGAGCCTACAATGAGCAGTTCTTC
CASSPRTSGAYNEQFF
>TRBJ2-7|-|TRBD1|TRBV5-1
TGCGCCAGCAGCTGGCAGGGGGCTGAAGGAGAGCAGTACTTC
CASSWQGAEGEQYF
>TRBJ1-2|-|TRBD1|TRBV27
TGTGCCAGCAGTGTGGACAGGCTAGGCTACACCTTC
CASSVDRLGYTF
>TRBJ1-1|once|TRBD1|TRBV2
TGTGCCAGCAGTATGGACAGGGGTGCTGAAGCTTTCTTT
CASSMDRGAEAFF